The 27 T cell receptor beta chains listed next were all sequenced from one sample in a study of T cells after yellow fever vaccination. A single record per CDR3 protein comes from TCRdb applying MiXCR to the 5' RACE reads. The sample records under 250,000 distinct CDR3 sequences, 3.2% being singletons. This sample comprised CD4+ T cells sorted from PBMCs, obtained 10 days after the yellow fever booster vaccination. The receptors originated from a young man who received the YFV17D yellow fever vaccine.

This clonotype was found a few times. One junction end does not reproduce the germline sequence, and a read error may be involved. J is TRBJ2-3 and V is TRBV5-4; 7 bases agree with TRBD2. There are 15 residues in the CDR3. From germline, CDR1 is SGHNT and CDR2 YYREEE (reference sequence). CDR3 nucleotide sequence: TGTGCCAGCAGGTTGGGCGGGGGAAGCACAGATACGCAGTATTTT. Its translation is CASRLGGGSTDTQYF.

This clonotype was seen repeatedly, ten times or more. V usage is TRBV20-1 and J usage is TRBJ2-7, with D possibly matching TRBD2 (6 bases). CDR3 length equals 12 residues. CDR1 and CDR2 (germline): DFQATT, SNEGSKA (reference sequence). V was cut by 3 bases and J by 3 bases, with 9 bases left in between. Here the CDR3 DNA reads TGCAGTGCTAGCGGGGGTAACTACGAGCAGTACTTC. Translated: CSASGGNYEQYF.

This clonotype has only a few counts. The rearrangement joins TRBV12-3 or TRBV12-4 to TRBJ2-7, with D possibly being TRBD1 (6 bases). This CDR3 comprises 13 residues. V shed 1 base and J shed 5 bases, with 9 bases lying between them. The CDR3 spells CASSLDRVHEQYF. CDR3 bases: TGTGCCAGCAGTTTAGACAGGGTCCACGAGCAGTACTTC.

This clonotype was found a few times. The chain employs TRBV10-3 and TRBJ2-3; weak D call: TRBD2 (6 bases). The CDR3 has 16 residues. Germline V lookup: CDR1 ENHRY, CDR2 SYGVKD. Trimming pared 10 bases from V and 4 bases from J, leaving 24 bases between. The CDR3 region is CATVGGSGVLADTQYF. CDR3 DNA sequence: TGTGCCACCGTCGGGGGTAGCGGCGTCTTGGCAGATACGCAGTATTTT.

This clonotype showed up just a few times. This sequence joins TRBV9 and TRBJ2-5; D gene unclear. There are 15 residues in the CDR3. The ends were cut back, 0 bases at V and 4 bases at J, with 13 bases in the middle. Germline CDR1 and CDR2: SGDLS and YYNGEE. The CDR3 sequence: CASSVARAHAETQYF. In DNA form, the CDR3 reads TGTGCCAGCAGCGTAGCAAGGGCGCACGCAGAGACCCAGTACTTC.

This clonotype has only a few counts. The J gene is TRBJ2-1, the V gene TRBV20-1, with 12 bases identical to TRBD2. Losses at the gene ends were 3 bases for V and 3 bases for J; bases not matched to a gene: 6. This CDR3 comprises 16 residues. The V gene's germline CDR1 is DFQATT and CDR2 SNEGSKA (reference sequence). CDR3: CSARGLAGGLYNEQFF. The DNA for the CDR3 is TGCAGTGCTAGGGGTCTAGCGGGGGGGCTCTACAATGAGCAGTTCTTC.

This clonotype has just a few counts. The chain is built from TRBV10-3 and TRBJ2-3, with D possibly TRBD1 on 6 matching bases. There are 15 residues in the CDR3. V was clipped by 10 bases and J by 1 base, with 18 bases between them. Looked up from germline, CDR1 is ENHRY and CDR2 is SYGVKD. CDR3 protein: CASSGTGHRTDTQYF. The CDR3 nucleotides are TGTGCCAGCAGCGGAACGGGACACCGCACAGATACGCAGTATTTT.

The J gene is TRBJ1-1, the V gene TRBV24-1; D is perhaps TRBD1 (6 bases). The germline V gene has CDR1 KGHDR and CDR2 SFDVKD. CDR3 length: 13 residues. Trimming took 7 bases from V and 5 from J, leaving 13 bases between them. The CDR3 nucleotides read TGTGCCACCAGGCCCTGGAGGGGGACTGAAGCTTTCTTT. Protein sequence: CATRPWRGTEAFF.

V gene TRBV11-2 combines with J gene TRBJ2-2, with 10 bases aligning to TRBD2. The ends lost 8 bases at V and 4 bases at J; junction bases unmatched: 1. Germline V gene lookup returns CDR1 SGHAT and CDR2 FQNNGV. There are 13 residues in the CDR3. The CDR3 nucleotides are TGTGCCAGCGGGACTAGCGTCACCGGGGAGCTGTTTTTT. Protein product: CASGTSVTGELFF. Full variable domain (rest looked up from reference TRBV11-2 and TRBJ2-2): EAGVAQSPRYKIIEKRQSVAFWCNPISGHATLYWYQQILGQGPKLLIQFQNNGVVDDSQLPKDRFSAERLKGVDSTLKIQPAKLEDSAVYLCASGTSVTGELFFGEGSRLTVL.

There are many counts of this clonotype. The CDR3 does not end in the conserved phenylalanine or tryptophan, so this is likely a read error. The rearrangement joins TRBV28 to TRBJ2-1, with D possibly being TRBD2 (7 bases). Germline V gives CDR1 MDHEN, CDR2 SYDVKM. The germline V and J ends were trimmed by 6 bases and 8 bases, with 20 bases remaining between them. This CDR3 is built from 15 residues. In DNA form, the CDR3 reads TGTGCCAGCAGCGGAGGGGGGGTCGAGGAGGATGAGCAGTTCCTC. As protein: CASSGGGVEEDEQFL.

About this clonotype itself: One junction end disagrees with the germline gene, perhaps due to a read error. The chain is built from TRBV3-1 and TRBJ2-3, with 12 bases matching TRBD2. There are 16 residues in the CDR3. Germline lookup yields CDR1 LGHDT and CDR2 YNNKEL (reference sequence). The DNA of the CDR3 is TGTGCCAGCAGCTTCCTAGCGGGGGGGGGCACGGATACGCAGTATTTT. This codes for CASSFLAGGGTDTQYF.

This clonotype was recorded at least ten times. V gene TRBV7-2 combines with J gene TRBJ1-1, with unresolved D. V lost 5 bases, J lost 8 bases, and 9 bases lay in between. The germline V gene has CDR1 SGHTA and CDR2 FQGNSA. This CDR3 has 11 residues. CDR3 bases: TGTGCCAGCAGCCCCTTTGGGGAAGCTTTCTTT. It translates to CASSPFGEAFF.

The table lists this clonotype with a few counts. Just one base apart from a much larger clone, this may be a read error. This chain links TRBV5-4 with TRBJ2-3, with 9 bases fitting TRBD2. The CDR3 sequence is 14 residues long. Per the germline V gene, CDR1 is SGHNT and CDR2 is YYREEE (reference sequence). Trimming took 5 bases from V and 1 from J; bases not matched to a gene: 2. The CDR3 coding sequence is TGTGCCAGCAGAGTAGCGGGGGGCACAGATACGCAGTATTTT. Translating it yields CASRVAGGTDTQYF. Using reference TRBV5-4 and TRBJ2-3 for the parts outside the CDR3, the full variable domain is ETGVTQSPTHLIKTRGQQVTLRCSSQSGHNTVSWYQQALGQGPQFIFQYYREEENGRGNFPPRFSGLQFPNYSSELNVNALELDDSALYLCASRVAGGTDTQYFGPGTRLTVL.

This clonotype was recorded at least ten times. The chain joins TRBV7-2 to TRBJ2-7; 7 bases align to TRBD1. CDR1 and CDR2 (germline): SGHTA, FQGNSA. J was trimmed by 9 bases and V by 5 bases; bases with no gene match: 7. This CDR3 contains 12 residues. For the CDR3, the DNA is TGTGCCAGCAGCCCTACAGGGGTGAGGCAGTACTTC. It codes for CASSPTGVRQYF. The full variable domain, completed using reference TRBV7-2 and TRBJ2-7, is GAGVSQSPSNKVTEKGKDVELRCDPISGHTALYWYRQSLGQGLEFLIYFQGNSAPDKSGLPSDRFSAERTGGSVSTLTIQRTQQEDSAVYLCASSPTGVRQYFGPGTRLTVT.

The rearrangement joins TRBV4-1 to TRBJ1-4, with D unclear. The germline V and J ends were trimmed by 0 bases and 0 bases, with 5 bases remaining between them. CDR3 length: 15 amino acids. Germline loops: CDR1 MGHRA, CDR2 YSYEKL. The CDR3 reads CASSQEAATNEKLFF. CDR3 nucleotide sequence: TGCGCCAGCAGCCAAGAGGCAGCAACTAATGAAAAACTGTTTTTT.

This clonotype was picked up a small number of times. This sequence joins TRBV5-1 and TRBJ1-1; D remains ambiguous. From germline, CDR1 is SGHRS and CDR2 YFSETQ. V lost 1 base to trimming and J lost 1 base, with 11 bases between them. The CDR3 length is 15 residues. The CDR3 loop is CASSLSRLGNTEAFF. The CDR3 nucleotides read TGCGCCAGCAGCTTGAGCCGGCTTGGGAACACTGAAGCTTTCTTT.

This chain connects TRBV6-2 or TRBV6-3 to TRBJ1-5; D call uncertain. Deletions cut 4 bases from V and 0 bases from J, with 4 bases between. Looked up from germline, CDR1 is MNHEY and CDR2 is SVGEGT. This CDR3 is built from 13 residues. CDR3 protein: CASSSNSNQPQHF. The CDR3 nucleotides are TGTGCCAGCAGTTCGAATAGCAATCAGCCCCAGCATTTT.

This clonotype was detected many times. The V call is TRBV4-2, the J call TRBJ2-1, with D possibly matching TRBD2 (6 bases). V lost 4 bases and J 7 bases, leaving 14 bases between the germline ends. This CDR3 has 14 residues. Germline V gives CDR1 LGHNA, CDR2 YNFKEQ. The CDR3 loop reads CASSLRGLTNEQFF. The CDR3 bases are TGTGCCAGCAGCCTAAGGGGACTGACAAATGAGCAGTTCTTC.

This clonotype was detected a few times. The V gene is TRBV6-6, the J gene TRBJ1-6; 8 positions match TRBD1. V dropped 6 bases and J dropped 0; count of bases not matched to a gene: 10. The CDR3 covers 18 residues. From germline, CDR1 is MNHNY and CDR2 SVGAGI (reference sequence). CDR3 DNA: TGTGCCAGCAGACCCCTCCGGACAGGGAGCTCCTATAATTCACCCCTCCACTTT. The encoded protein is CASRPLRTGSSYNSPLHF.

This clonotype was counted at least ten times. The V and J genes are TRBV28 and TRBJ1-2, with D tentatively TRBD1 (6 bases). There are 12 residues in the CDR3. Trimming pared 10 bases from V and 4 bases from J, leaving 13 bases between. Germline V gene data show CDR1 as MDHEN and CDR2 as SYDVKM. Written as DNA, the CDR3 is TGTGCCACCACCGAGGGGGGCTATGGCTACACCTTC. Translating gives CATTEGGYGYTF.

This clonotype occurred many times. This chain uses TRBV7-9 with TRBJ2-7; D not certain. Trimming stripped 4 bases from V and 3 bases from J, with 10 bases between. Per germline, CDR1 SEHNR and CDR2 FQNEAQ (reference sequence). There are 13 residues in the CDR3. CDR3 sequence reads: CASSSQSNYEQYV. CDR3 bases: TGTGCCAGCAGCTCCCAGAGTAACTACGAGCAGTACGTC.

This clonotype occurred many times. This rearrangement joins TRBV11-2 to TRBJ2-2; 9 bases are shared with TRBD1. The V segment lost 4 bases and the J segment 5 bases; nucleotides outside the gene matches: 5. This CDR3 has 15 residues. Germline values: CDR1 SGHAT, CDR2 FQNNGV. The CDR3, as DNA: TGTGCCAGCAGCTCGGGACAGGGTACGACCGGGGAGCTGTTTTTT. Amino acids: CASSSGQGTTGELFF.

As for this clonotype: An end of the junction differs from the germline gene, which may be a read error. The V call is TRBV5-1, the J call TRBJ1-1, with D tentatively TRBD1 (5 bases). CDR3 length: 13 residues. Germline lookup yields CDR1 SGHRS and CDR2 YFSETQ. CDR3 residues: CASRLDGQIEAFF. The CDR3 bases are TGCGCCAGCAGGTTGGACGGACAAATTGAAGCTTTCTTT.

The table lists this clonotype with many counts. The chain employs TRBV6-2 or TRBV6-3 and TRBJ2-3; D not certain. This CDR3 spans 16 amino acids. Per germline, CDR1 MNHEY and CDR2 SVGEGT. Deletions cut 2 bases from V and 6 bases from J, with 18 bases between. The CDR3 DNA is TGTGCCAGCAGTTACACCAGCCTCCCCAGCCCGGATACGCAGTATTTT. It specifies CASSYTSLPSPDTQYF.

The chain links TRBV12-3 or TRBV12-4 to TRBJ2-1; 7 bases align to TRBD1. The CDR3 has 14 residues. The V and J ends lost 8 bases and 7 bases, in that order; junction bases with no gene match: 11. CDR3 loop: CASGEGQERNEQFF. In nucleotides, the CDR3 is TGTGCCAGCGGGGAAGGACAGGAGCGAAATGAGCAGTTCTTC.

The chain employs TRBV7-3 and TRBJ2-7; tentative D call: TRBD1 (6 bases). CDR3 size: 13 residues. Germline assignment: CDR1 SGHTA and CDR2 FQGTGA. V lost 2 bases and J lost 6, with 11 bases in between. Here the CDR3 DNA reads TGTGCCAGCAGCTTATATGCAGGGGCCGAGCAGTACGTC. Amino acid sequence: CASSLYAGAEQYV.

As DNA, the CDR3 is TGTGCCAGCAGCTTAAATATGGGGGGGGCAGGGGATAATGAGCAGTTCTTC. It encodes CASSLNMGGAGDNEQFF. The rearrangement links TRBV7-2 to TRBJ2-1; a possible D gene is TRBD2 (7 bases). With 2 bases removed from V and 7 bases from J, the gap between germline ends came to 21 bases. This CDR3 has 17 residues. Per germline, CDR1 SGHTA and CDR2 FQGNSA.